This T cell receptor (beta chain) was recorded in a study of blood T cell repertoires in COVID-19. Across the whole study: The analysed material was cDNA or gDNA that came from T cells, B-cell-depleted T cells, or PBMCs.

The V and J ends lost 6 bases and 1 base respectively, with 15 bases between them. The CDR3 is 15 residues long. Germline V gives CDR1 SGHTA, CDR2 FQGNSA. Generated by immunoSEQ multiplex PCR, the TCRdb table keeps only in-frame clones and is missing some. The sample has about 210,000 clones, around 83% seen once. The sequenced sample was peripheral blood. This TCR was recovered from a man aged 45-65 years with active or convalescent COVID-19. The chain recombines TRBV7-2 with TRBJ1-1; D is uncertain. CDR3 sequence (DNA): TGTGCCAGCAGTCGAGTCCTTCAGGCGAACACTGAAGCTTTCTTT. Amino acid sequence: CASSRVLQANTEAFF.